This TCR beta chain stems from a study of T-cell reconstitution after alpha-beta-depleted transplantation in children. Study-wide results and limits: Newly made T cells mostly supplied T-cell counts and diversity one year after transplant. Several hundred rapidly expanded clones from non-depleted graft cells reportedly supplied alpha-beta T cells about two months post-transplant.

TCRbeta library construction was performed incorporating unique molecular identifiers. Each CDR3 protein is one row after TCRdb ran MiXCR on the PCR reads. Altogether some 840,000 distinct CDR3 sequences are present, under 20% being singletons, with the ten largest covering about 4.6%. In its sample, this clonotype was seen many times. Its target is unknown. The material sequenced was PBMCs, mostly from graft donor cells, taken 360 days after TCRalphabeta/CD19-depleted stem cell transplant. The origin of this receptor is a male patient younger than 18 who had a stem cell transplant for acute lymphoblastic leukemia, so the T cells may come from the graft donor.

This CDR3 reads CASSYHAGVNYEQYF. CDR3 DNA: TGTGCCAGCAGTTACCATGCGGGAGTTAACTACGAGCAGTACTTC. The chain has TRBV6-5 and TRBJ2-7; 7 bases match TRBD2. V lost 2 bases to trimming and J lost 3 bases; unmatched junction nucleotides: 7. In germline, CDR1 is MNHEY, CDR2 SVGAGI. The CDR3 runs 15 residues.